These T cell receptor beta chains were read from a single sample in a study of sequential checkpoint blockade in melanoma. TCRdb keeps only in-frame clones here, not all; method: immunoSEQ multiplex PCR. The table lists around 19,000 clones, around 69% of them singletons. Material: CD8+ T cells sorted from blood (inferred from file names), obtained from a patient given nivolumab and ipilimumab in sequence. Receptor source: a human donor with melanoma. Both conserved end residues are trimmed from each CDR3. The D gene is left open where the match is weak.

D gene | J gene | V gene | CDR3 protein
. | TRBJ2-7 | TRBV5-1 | ASSLAGGQGYEQY
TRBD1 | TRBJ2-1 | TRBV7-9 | ASSSLGQEYNEQF
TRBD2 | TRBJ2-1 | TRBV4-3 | ASSQELRGGDEQF
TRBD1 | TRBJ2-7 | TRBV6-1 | ASSEGTGSKY
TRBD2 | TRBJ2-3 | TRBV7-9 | ASSLGLSGGTDTQY
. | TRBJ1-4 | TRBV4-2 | ASSQVGGQLNEKLF
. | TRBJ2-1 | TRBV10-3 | AISAPQGVGGEQF
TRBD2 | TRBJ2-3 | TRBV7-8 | ASSPRLAGLPDTQY
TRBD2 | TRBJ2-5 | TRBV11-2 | ASSLGVSGGRETQY
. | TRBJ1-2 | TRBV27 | ASSFQGYGYT
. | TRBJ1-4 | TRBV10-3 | AISEQGNEKLF
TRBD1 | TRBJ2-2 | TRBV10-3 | AISGQGEDGELF
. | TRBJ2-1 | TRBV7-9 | ASSPLGNTDNEQF
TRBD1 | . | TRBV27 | ASSLTGGGAAYEQY
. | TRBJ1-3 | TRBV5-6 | ASSFAVSGNTIY
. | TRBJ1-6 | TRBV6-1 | ASSEAEDSNSPLH
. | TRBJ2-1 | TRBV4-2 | ASSLTLGTSDSSYNEQF
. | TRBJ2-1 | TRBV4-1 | ASSQATGVGSYNEQF
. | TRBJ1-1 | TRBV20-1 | SARLGTEAF
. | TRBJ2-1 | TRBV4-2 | ASSPEGGISYNEQF
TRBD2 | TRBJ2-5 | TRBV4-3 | ASSQAWSSGGAAETQY
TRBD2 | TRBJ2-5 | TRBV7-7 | ASSFGLAGGQSGETQY
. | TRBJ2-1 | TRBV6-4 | ASSDEGLIDNEQF
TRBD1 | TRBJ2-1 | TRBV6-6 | ASSQPGTGGNEQF
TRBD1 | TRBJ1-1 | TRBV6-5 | ASSYSGTGGTEAF
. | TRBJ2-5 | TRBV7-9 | ARSRGTPGETQY
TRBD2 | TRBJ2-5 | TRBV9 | ASSPHGSGGETQY
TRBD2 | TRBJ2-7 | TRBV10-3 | AISPSGGEYEQY
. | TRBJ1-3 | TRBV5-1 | ASTRGSSTSGNTIY
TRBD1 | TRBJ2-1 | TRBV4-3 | ASSLGTGGYEQF
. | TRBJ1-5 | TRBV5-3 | ARSSMSGPQH